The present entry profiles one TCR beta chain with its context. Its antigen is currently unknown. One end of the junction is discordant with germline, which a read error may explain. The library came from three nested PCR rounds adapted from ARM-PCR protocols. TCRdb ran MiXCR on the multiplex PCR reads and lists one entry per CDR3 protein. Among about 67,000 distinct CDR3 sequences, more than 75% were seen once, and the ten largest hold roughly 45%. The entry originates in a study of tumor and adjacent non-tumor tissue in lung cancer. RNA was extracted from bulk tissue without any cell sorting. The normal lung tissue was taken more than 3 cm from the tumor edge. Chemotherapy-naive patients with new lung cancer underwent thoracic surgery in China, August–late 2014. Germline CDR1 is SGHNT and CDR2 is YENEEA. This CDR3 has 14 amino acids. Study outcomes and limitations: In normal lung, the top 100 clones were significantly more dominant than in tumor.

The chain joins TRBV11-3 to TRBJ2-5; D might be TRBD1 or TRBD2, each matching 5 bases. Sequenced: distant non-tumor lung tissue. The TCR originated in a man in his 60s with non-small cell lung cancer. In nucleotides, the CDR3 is TGTGCCATCAGCACTAACGGGGCCGGAGAGACCCAGTACTTC. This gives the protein CAISTNGAGETQYF.